This T cell receptor (beta chain) came from a study of blood T cell repertoires in COVID-19. Study background: Sites across the United States, Italy and Spain contributed samples from acute and convalescent COVID-19. T cells, B-cell-depleted T cells, or PBMCs supplied cDNA or gDNA.

CDR1 is SGHTS and CDR2 is YDEGEE in the germline V gene. The CDR3 runs 15 residues. The ends lost 5 bases at V and 0 bases at J; junction bases unmatched: 5. Methods used by the authors: It was from reference gene primer amplification that nucleated cell counts were estimated. The data were produced by immunoSEQ multiplex PCR, yet TCRdb's version contains in-frame clones alone and is incomplete. V, J and clone size were drawn from that table, and D and trimming were deduced from the DNA. The sample lists 55,000 to 70,000 clones; about 90% were seen once. This chain links TRBV5-8 with TRBJ1-5, with 7 bases lining up with TRBD1. Sample: peripheral blood. This receptor was identified in a man aged 55-75 years with acute or convalescent COVID-19. CDR3 DNA: TGTGCCAGCAGGAAAGGGACAGCTAGCAATCAGCCCCAGCATTTT. Translating it yields CASRKGTASNQPQHF. Supplemented by reference TRBV5-8 and TRBJ1-5, the full variable domain reads EAGVTQSPTHLIKTRGQQATLRCSPISGHTSVYWYQQALGLGLQFLLWYDEGEERNRGNFPPRFSGRQFPNYSSELNVNALELEDSALYLCASRKGTASNQPQHFGDGTRLSIL.